Following are 23 T cell receptor beta chains from one sample sequenced in a study of blood T cells in healthy people across ages. Sample-barcoded 5' priming and a J-beta primer mix drove a second PCR of roughly 7 to 11 cycles. TCRdb re-derived calls from the 5' RACE reads in MiXCR, one entry per CDR3 protein. The table includes 1.5 million to 2 million distinct CDR3 sequences, around 48% detected once. The sequenced sample was blood. The receptor source for this set is a woman aged 40 to 50 in good health.

V usage is TRBV5-1 and J usage is TRBJ2-7, with TRBD1 matching over 10 bases. Losses at the gene ends were 4 bases for V and 5 bases for J; bases not matched to a gene: 9. This CDR3 has 15 residues. Germline V gene lookup returns CDR1 SGHRS and CDR2 YFSETQ. In DNA form, the CDR3 reads TGCGCCAGCAGCCGAGCCGGGACAGGGGACCACGAGCAGTACTTC. It encodes CASSRAGTGDHEQYF.

V gene TRBV20-1 combines with J gene TRBJ2-3; TRBD1 aligns across 8 bases. Germline V CDR1 and CDR2: DFQATT, SNEGSKA (reference sequence). The CDR3 runs 15 residues. Trimming cost V 0 bases and J 3 bases; bases outside gene matches: 5. The CDR3 loop is CSARERTGRTDTQYF. In DNA, the CDR3 is TGCAGTGCTAGAGAGAGGACAGGGAGGACAGATACGCAGTATTTT.

V gene TRBV28 combines with J gene TRBJ2-3; tentative D call: TRBD2 (5 bases). The CDR3 consists of 17 residues. Trimming removed 3 bases from V and 2 bases from J, with 18 bases in between. Germline V gene data show CDR1 as MDHEN and CDR2 as SYDVKM. CDR3 nucleotides: TGTGCCAGCAGTTTCGCCCGGGCGGGTGGGAACACAGATACGCAGTATTTT. Encoded protein: CASSFARAGGNTDTQYF.

This clonotype appeared a few times. The V and J genes are TRBV3-1 and TRBJ2-5; no clear D. V was cut by 0 bases and J by 5 bases, with 13 bases left in between. Per the germline V gene, CDR1 is LGHDT and CDR2 is YNNKEL (reference sequence). The CDR3 runs 15 residues. CDR3 bases: TGTGCCAGCAGCCAAGATGTTGAAGGGATGGAGACCCAGTACTTC. It encodes CASSQDVEGMETQYF.

This clonotype was seen only once. The V and J genes are TRBV28 and TRBJ2-5; D not resolved. Trimming removed 2 bases from V and 3 bases from J, with 10 bases in between. The CDR3 runs 14 residues. Germline loops: CDR1 MDHEN, CDR2 SYDVKM. The CDR3 DNA sequence: TGTGCCAGCAGTTTAGTGGGGATGGAAGAGACCCAGTACTTC. Protein: CASSLVGMEETQYF.

Only a few counts were recorded for this clonotype. The rearrangement links TRBV4-3 to TRBJ1-2; D is ambiguous. The V end lost 0 bases, the J end lost 4 bases, and 6 bases lay between the germline ends. Germline values: CDR1 LGHNA, CDR2 YSLEER. This CDR3 spans 13 amino acids. CDR3 residues: CASSQEGGYGYTF. CDR3 sequence (DNA): TGCGCCAGCAGCCAAGAGGGAGGCTATGGCTACACCTTC.

The chain has TRBV19 and TRBJ2-4; TRBD1 agrees at 7 bases. The CDR3 contains 12 residues. The V segment lost 11 bases and the J segment 4 bases; nucleotides outside the gene matches: 5. Looked up from germline, CDR1 is LNHDA and CDR2 is SQIVND (reference sequence). CDR3 in DNA: TGTGCCGGCAGGGGGACGAAAAACATTCAGTACTTC. It specifies CAGRGTKNIQYF.

This sequence joins TRBV28 and TRBJ2-5, with D hard to call. V was clipped by 3 bases and J by 11 bases, with 13 bases between them. The CDR3 has 12 residues. Germline loops: CDR1 MDHEN, CDR2 SYDVKM. As DNA, the CDR3 is TGTGCCAGCAGTTTGATCTTCAACAAGCAGTACTTC. Residues: CASSLIFNKQYF.

V gene TRBV20-1 combines with J gene TRBJ2-7; 13 bases line up with TRBD2. The last part of the DNA fits TRBJ2-5 better; the J call may be wrong. The germline V gene encodes CDR1 DFQATT and CDR2 SNEGSKA (reference sequence). The CDR3 extends over 15 amino acids. CDR3 sequence reads: CSAGSLAGGRETQYF. The CDR3 nucleotides read TGCAGTGCTGGATCACTAGCGGGGGGGCGAGAGACCCAGTACTTC.

The chain joins TRBV7-2 to TRBJ1-2; no reliable D call. Per the germline V gene, CDR1 is SGHTA and CDR2 is FQGNSA. This CDR3 region has 14 residues. The ends were cut back, 1 base at V and 1 base at J, with 7 bases in the middle. CDR3 in DNA: TGTGCCAGCAGCTTAGAAGTAGATAACTATGGCTACACCTTC. Encoded protein: CASSLEVDNYGYTF.

The chain has TRBV20-1 and TRBJ1-4; tentative D call: TRBD1 (5 bases). Germline V CDR1 and CDR2: DFQATT, SNEGSKA (reference sequence). Between the trimmed V and J ends, which lost 1 base and 15 bases, there was a span of 15 bases. The CDR3 is made up of 12 amino acids. In nucleotides, the CDR3 is TGCAGTGCTAGAGGAGGGGCTGGCGACGTGTTTTTT. It translates to CSARGGAGDVFF.

This clonotype was picked up a small number of times. The genes are TRBV6-2 or TRBV6-3 and TRBJ1-2, with 7 bases aligning to TRBD1. Losses at the gene ends were 8 bases for V and 2 bases for J; bases not matched to a gene: 5. The CDR3 spans 13 residues. Germline V CDR1 and CDR2: MNHEY, SVGEGT. The CDR3 loop is CASRDSPNYGYTF. The CDR3 nucleotides are TGTGCCAGCCGGGACAGCCCCAACTATGGCTACACCTTC.

The chain is built from TRBV7-2 and TRBJ1-2, with 8 bases that match TRBD1. CDR1 and CDR2 from the germline V gene are SGHTA and FQGNSA. The CDR3 sequence is 15 residues long. Losses at the gene ends were 2 bases for V and 5 bases for J; bases not matched to a gene: 7. The CDR3 DNA is TGTGCCAGCAGCTTACAGGGGGCATTGTGGTATGGCTACACCTTC. Translated, it gives CASSLQGALWYGYTF.

The rearrangement uses TRBV7-2 and TRBJ2-7, with D uncertain. In germline, CDR1 is SGHTA, CDR2 FQGNSA. The CDR3 extends over 14 amino acids. With 5 bases removed from V and 3 bases from J, the gap between germline ends came to 14 bases. CDR3 residues: CASSPKNLGYEQYF. CDR3 sequence (DNA): TGTGCCAGCAGCCCCAAAAACCTTGGCTACGAGCAGTACTTC.

The V gene is TRBV27, the J gene TRBJ1-2; D gene unclear. The germline V gene has CDR1 MNHEY and CDR2 SMNVEV (reference sequence). The CDR3 is made up of 14 amino acids. Trimming took off 6 bases at V and 4 bases at J, with 15 bases between the two ends. The CDR3 reads CASRPSNAIYGYTF. The CDR3 region has the DNA TGTGCCAGCAGGCCCTCGAATGCCATCTATGGCTACACCTTC.

V and J are TRBV12-2 and TRBJ1-6; the table's D gene call, TRBD1, was not cross checked with the DNA. TRBV12-2 is flagged as a pseudogene. The CDR3 is 18 amino acids. The CDR3 DNA reads as TGTGCAAGTCGCTTGTGCAGGGAGTCTTTCGTGGCGAATTCACCCCTCCACTTT. Translation: CASRLCRESFVANSPLHF.

This rearrangement joins TRBV5-6 to TRBJ2-3; the match to TRBD1 covers 7 bases. Losses at the gene ends were 4 bases for V and 4 bases for J; bases not matched to a gene: 9. Germline V gene data show CDR1 as SGHDT and CDR2 as YYEEEE. The CDR3 extends over 15 amino acids. Written as DNA, the CDR3 is TGTGCCAGCAGCCCACGACAGGGTTTCCCAGATACGCAGTATTTT. Translation gives CASSPRQGFPDTQYF.

This rearrangement joins TRBV6-2 or TRBV6-3 to TRBJ1-2; TRBD1 agrees at 7 bases. J was trimmed by 5 bases and V by 6 bases; bases with no gene match: 15. CDR3 length: 16 residues. Germline V gives CDR1 MNHEY, CDR2 SVGEGT. The CDR3, as DNA: TGTGCCAGCAGGGGAACCGGACAGGCGAAGACTTATGGCTACACCTTC. Its translation: CASRGTGQAKTYGYTF.

The genes are TRBV4-2 and TRBJ1-2; 7 bases are a match to TRBD1. V dropped 4 bases and J dropped 6; count of bases not matched to a gene: 8. CDR1 is LGHNA and CDR2 is YNFKEQ in the germline V gene. The CDR3 consists of 14 residues. CDR3 sequence reads: CASSPSTGLDGYTF. The CDR3 DNA is TGTGCCAGCAGCCCATCGACAGGGTTGGATGGCTACACCTTC.

The J gene is TRBJ1-6, the V gene TRBV7-6, with 7 bases fitting TRBD1. The CDR3 is 16 residues long. J was trimmed by 7 bases and V by 3 bases; bases with no gene match: 9. Germline CDR1 is SGHVS and CDR2 is FNYEAQ. For the CDR3, the DNA is TGTGCCAGCAGCTTCCTCGTGACAGGGAGGAATTCACCCCTCCACTTT. Amino acid sequence: CASSFLVTGRNSPLHF.

The table lists this clonotype with a few counts. The CDR3 nucleotides read TGTGCCAGCAGTTTCGGCGGGGACACCAATATTCAGTACTTC. It is translated as CASSFGGDTNIQYF. V and J are TRBV12-3 or TRBV12-4 and TRBJ2-4; either TRBD1 or TRBD2 may supply D (6 bases each). V lost 3 bases to trimming and J lost 10 bases, with 16 bases between them. The CDR3 spans 14 residues.

The genes are TRBV20-1 and TRBJ1-1; TRBD1 matches 11 bases. There are 14 residues in the CDR3. V gave up 3 bases and J gave up 6 bases; unmatched junction bases: 6. The germline V gene encodes CDR1 DFQATT and CDR2 SNEGSKA (reference sequence). CDR3 in DNA: TGCAGTGCTAGTGTTGTGGGACAGGGGGCTGAAGCTTTCTTT. It specifies CSASVVGQGAEAFF.

This rearrangement joins TRBV6-5 to TRBJ2-7; the D gene is possibly TRBD1 (6 bases). CDR1 is MNHEY, CDR2 SVGAGI, per germline. This CDR3 region has 13 residues. The V end lost 7 bases, the J end lost 2 bases, and 12 bases lay between the germline ends. The CDR3 bases are TGTGCCAGCAAAAAGACAGGCACCTACGAGCAGTACTTC. Its protein is CASKKTGTYEQYF.